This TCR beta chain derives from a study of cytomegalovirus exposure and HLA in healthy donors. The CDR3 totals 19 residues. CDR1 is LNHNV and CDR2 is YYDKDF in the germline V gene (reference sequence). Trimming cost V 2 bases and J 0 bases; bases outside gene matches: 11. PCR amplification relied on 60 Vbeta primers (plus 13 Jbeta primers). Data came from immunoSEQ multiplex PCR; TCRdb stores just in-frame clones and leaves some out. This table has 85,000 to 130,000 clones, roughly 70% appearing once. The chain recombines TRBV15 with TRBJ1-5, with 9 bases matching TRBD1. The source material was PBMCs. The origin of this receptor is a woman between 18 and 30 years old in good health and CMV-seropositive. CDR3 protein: CATSRSGTGLIYSNQPQHF. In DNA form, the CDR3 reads TGTGCCACCAGCAGATCCGGGACAGGGTTGATCTATAGCAATCAGCCCCAGCATTTT.